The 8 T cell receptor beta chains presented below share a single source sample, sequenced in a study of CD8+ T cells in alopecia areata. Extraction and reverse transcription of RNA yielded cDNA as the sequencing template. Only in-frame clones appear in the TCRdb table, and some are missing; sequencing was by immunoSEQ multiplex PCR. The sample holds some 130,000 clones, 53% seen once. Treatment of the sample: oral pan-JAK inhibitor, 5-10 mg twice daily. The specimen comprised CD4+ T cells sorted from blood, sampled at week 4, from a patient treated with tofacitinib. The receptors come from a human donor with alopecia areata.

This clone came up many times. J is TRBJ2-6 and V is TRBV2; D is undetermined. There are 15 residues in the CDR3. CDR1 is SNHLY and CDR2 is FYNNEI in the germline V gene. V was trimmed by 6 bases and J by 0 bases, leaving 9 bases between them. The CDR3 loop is CASSIHPSGANVLTF. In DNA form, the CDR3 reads TGTGCCAGCAGCATACACCCCTCTGGGGCCAACGTCCTGACTTTC.

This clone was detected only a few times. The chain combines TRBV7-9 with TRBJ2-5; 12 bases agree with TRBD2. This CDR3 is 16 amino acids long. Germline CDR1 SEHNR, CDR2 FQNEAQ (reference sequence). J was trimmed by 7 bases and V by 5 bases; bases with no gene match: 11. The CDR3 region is CASSLGVTSGSTTQYF. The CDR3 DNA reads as TGTGCCAGCAGCCTAGGGGTGACTAGCGGGAGTACGACCCAGTACTTC.

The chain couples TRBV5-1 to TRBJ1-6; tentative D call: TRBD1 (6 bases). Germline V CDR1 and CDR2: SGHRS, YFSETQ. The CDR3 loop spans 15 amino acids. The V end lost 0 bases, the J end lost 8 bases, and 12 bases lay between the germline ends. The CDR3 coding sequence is TGCGCCAGCAGCTTGGGCGCGAAGGGGGATTCACCCCTCCACTTT. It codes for CASSLGAKGDSPLHF. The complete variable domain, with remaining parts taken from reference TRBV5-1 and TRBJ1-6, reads KAGVTQTPRYLIKTRGQQVTLSCSPISGHRSVSWYQQTPGQGLQFLFEYFSETQRNKGNFPGRFSGRQFSNSRSEMNVSTLELGDSALYLCASSLGAKGDSPLHFGNGTRLTVT.

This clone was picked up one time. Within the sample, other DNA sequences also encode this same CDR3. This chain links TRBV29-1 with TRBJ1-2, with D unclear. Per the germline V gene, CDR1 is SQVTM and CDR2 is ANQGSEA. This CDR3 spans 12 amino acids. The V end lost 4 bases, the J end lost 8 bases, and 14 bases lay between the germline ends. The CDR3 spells CSVGYGRTGYTF. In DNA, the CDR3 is TGCAGCGTTGGATACGGGAGGACGGGCTACACCTTC.

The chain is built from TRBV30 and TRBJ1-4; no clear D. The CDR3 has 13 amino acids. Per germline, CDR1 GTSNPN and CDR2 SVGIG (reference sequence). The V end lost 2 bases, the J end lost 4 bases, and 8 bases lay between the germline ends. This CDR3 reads CAWSLGHNEKLFF. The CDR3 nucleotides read TGTGCCTGGAGTTTGGGCCATAATGAAAAACTGTTTTTT.

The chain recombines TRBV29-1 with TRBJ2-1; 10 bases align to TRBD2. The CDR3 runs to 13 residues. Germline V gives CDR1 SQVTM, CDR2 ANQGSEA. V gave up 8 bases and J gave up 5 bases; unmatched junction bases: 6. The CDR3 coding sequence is TGCAGCACTGGACTAGCGGCGCACAATGAGCAGTTCTTC. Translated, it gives CSTGLAAHNEQFF.

The CDR3 nucleotides read TGCAGCGTCGGAGCGGACTATAATTCACCCCTCCACTTT. It yields the protein CSVGADYNSPLHF. The J gene is TRBJ1-6, the V gene TRBV29-1, with no clear D. The CDR3 consists of 13 residues. CDR1 is SQVTM and CDR2 is ANQGSEA in the germline V gene. Trimming removed 6 bases from V and 3 bases from J, with 9 bases in between. Drawing the rest from reference TRBV29-1 and TRBJ1-6, the complete variable domain is SAVISQKPSRDICQRGTSLTIQCQVDSQVTMMFWYRQQPGQSLTLIATANQGSEATYESGFVIDKFPISRPNLTFSTLTVSNMSPEDSSIYLCSVGADYNSPLHFGNGTRLTVT.

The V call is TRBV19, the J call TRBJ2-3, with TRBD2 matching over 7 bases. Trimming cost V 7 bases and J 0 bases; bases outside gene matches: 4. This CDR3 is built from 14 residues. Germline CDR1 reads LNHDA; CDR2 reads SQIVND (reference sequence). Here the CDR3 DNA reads TGTGCCAGTAATCCGGGGGGAAGCACAGATACGCAGTATTTT. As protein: CASNPGGSTDTQYF.